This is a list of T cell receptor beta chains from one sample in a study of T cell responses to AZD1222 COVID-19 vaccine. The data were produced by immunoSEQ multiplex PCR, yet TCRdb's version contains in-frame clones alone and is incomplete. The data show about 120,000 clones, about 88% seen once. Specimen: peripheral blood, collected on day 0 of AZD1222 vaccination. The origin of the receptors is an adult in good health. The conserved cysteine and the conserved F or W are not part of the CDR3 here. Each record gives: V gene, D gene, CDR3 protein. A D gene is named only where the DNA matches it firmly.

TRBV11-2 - ASSERGGGQPQH
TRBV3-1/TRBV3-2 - ASSQEYAEQF
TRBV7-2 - ASSPFGSGTGYNEQF
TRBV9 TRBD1 ASSVDRGKDEQY
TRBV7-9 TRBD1 ASSTTGGYTEAF
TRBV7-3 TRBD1 ASSGRQGIVGANVLT
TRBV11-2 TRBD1 ASSPYPGQGDTGELF
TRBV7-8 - ASSLVDREAF
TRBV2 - ASSETVEAF
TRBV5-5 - ASSLGVQAEQY
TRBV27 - ASSTGLGSEQF
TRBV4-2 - ASSQALLGETYEQY
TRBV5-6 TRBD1 ASSLLRGTGGEKLF
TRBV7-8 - ASSLTGNNEKLF
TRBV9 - ASSAFGGIQETQY
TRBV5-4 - ASLRDSYNEQF
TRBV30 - AWSQVSGPQH